Below are 14 T cell receptor beta chains sequenced from a single sample in a study of T cells in women clearing cervical HPV infection. TCRdb's table, derived via immunoSEQ multiplex PCR, lists solely in-frame clones and lacks some. In total, the table holds about 14,000 clones. Material: blood buffy coat. The origin of the receptors is a woman between 18 and 70 years old with a cervical HPV16 infection that either progressed to CIN3+ or cleared (not recorded which).

Points on this clone: The missing CDR3 end, 3 residues past where the read stops, is filled in from the germline J gene. This chain joins TRBV3-1 (or the pseudogene TRBV3-2) and TRBJ2-2, with D perhaps being TRBD1 or TRBD2 (5 bases each). CDR1 and CDR2 (germline): LGHDT, YNNKEL (reference sequence). The CDR3 contains 15 residues. The sequenced CDR3 bases are TGTGCCAGCAGCCCCGGGTCAGGGAGCCGTGAAAAG. Its translation: CASSPGSGSREK. The full CDR3 sequence reads CASSPGSGSREKLFF.

CDR3 DNA (partial): TGTGCCAGCAGCCAGCAGGGTAGCAATCAGCCC. It is translated as CASSQQGSNQP. In full, the CDR3 is CASSQQGSNQPQHF. The chain is built from TRBV7-2 and TRBJ1-5; D might be TRBD1 (5 bases). Sequencing ends 3 residues short of the CDR3 end; the germline J gene provides the rest. CDR3 size: 14 residues. V shed 5 bases and J shed 0 bases, with 8 bases lying between them. From germline, CDR1 is SGHTA and CDR2 FQGNSA.

The covered CDR3 bases are TGCAGTGCTTTTACGCGGGACAGGTCCTACGAG. As protein: CSAFTRDRSYE. The whole CDR3 region reads CSAFTRDRSYEQYF. The gene calls are TRBV20-1 and TRBJ2-7, with TRBD1 matching over 8 bases. The read gets to within 3 residues of the CDR3 end, and the germline J gene fills in the rest. CDR3 length equals 14 residues. Germline lookup yields CDR1 DFQATT and CDR2 SNEGSKA (reference sequence). Unmatched junction bases numbered 7, after V lost 5 bases and J lost 1 base.

As regards this clone: From the germline J gene comes the end of the CDR3, since the read stops 3 residues before it. This sequence joins TRBV10-3 and TRBJ1-6, with TRBD1 as a possible D gene (5 bases). Germline V CDR1 and CDR2: ENHRY, SYGVKD. The CDR3 has 13 residues. Trimming stripped 6 bases from V and 9 bases from J, with 12 bases between. The CDR3 protein is CAISQGVGSPLHF. The CDR3 bases that were read are TGTGCCATCAGCCAGGGTGTTGGTTCACCC.

Note on this clone: The CDR3 end is not reached by the read, which stops 3 residues before it; the germline J gene fills it in. The chain employs TRBV12-3 or TRBV12-4 and TRBJ2-7; D is perhaps TRBD2 (7 bases). The germline V and J ends were trimmed by 3 bases and 6 bases, with 18 bases remaining between them. The CDR3 runs 15 residues. The sequenced CDR3 bases are TGTGCCAGCAGTTTCGTGGGAGGGGGTGAGGTCGAG. Translation: CASSFVGGGEVE. The CDR3 reads in full as CASSFVGGGEVEQYF.

CDR3 in amino acids: CSARVLEGTGSPLHF. Partial CDR3 DNA: TGCAGTGCTAGAGTTCTGGAGGGGACTGGTTCACCC. The gene calls are TRBV20-1 and TRBJ1-6; D possibly corresponds to TRBD1 (5 bases). The CDR3 extends 3 residues past the end of the read, so its final part is completed from the germline J gene. V dropped 1 base and J dropped 9 bases, with 16 bases sitting between them. Germline-derived CDR1 and CDR2 are DFQATT and SNEGSKA (reference sequence). The CDR3 totals 15 residues.

Turning to this clone: The read ends 3 residues early relative to the CDR3; the germline J gene fills the gap. The V call is TRBV19, the J call TRBJ2-1; D unclear. CDR1 is LNHDA and CDR2 is SQIVND in the germline V gene (reference sequence). The CDR3 totals 16 residues. The V end was cut by 5 bases, the J end by 4 bases, with 18 bases between. The covered CDR3 bases are TGTGCCAGTAGTGATGCACGTCCACTCATTTACAATGAG. Translating it yields CASSDARPLIYNE. The full-length CDR3 reads as CASSDARPLIYNEQFF.

Of note for this clone: The read falls 3 residues short of the CDR3 end, and the missing part is taken from the germline J gene. The chain is built from TRBV7-2 and TRBJ1-1, with 9 bases that match TRBD1. CDR3 size: 14 residues. With 5 bases clipped from V and 7 bases from J, the junction kept 8 bases outside the gene matches. Germline V gene lookup returns CDR1 SGHTA and CDR2 FQGNSA. The CDR3 reads CASSPRQGGFEAFF. The DNA read from the CDR3 is TGTGCCAGCAGCCCAAGACAGGGGGGCTTTGAA.

Details on this clone: The read terminates 3 residues before the CDR3 end, so the remaining end is supplied by the germline J gene. The chain carries TRBV20-1 and TRBJ2-3; D might be TRBD2 (6 bases). Germline V gene data show CDR1 as DFQATT and CDR2 as SNEGSKA (reference sequence). The CDR3 has 13 residues. The sequenced part of the CDR3 DNA is TGCAGTGCCCCCGTTAGCGGTTTGGAGACG. This codes for CSAPVSGLET. The complete CDR3 reads CSAPVSGLETQYF.

Details on this clone: The CDR3 goes on 3 residues after the read ends, and that part is filled in from the germline J gene. V is TRBV6-2 or TRBV6-3 and J is TRBJ2-6, with unresolved D. Trimming took 8 bases from V and 1 from J, leaving 12 bases between them. Per germline, CDR1 MNHEY and CDR2 SVGEGT. The CDR3 totals 15 residues. CDR3 region: CASGMGLSGANVLTF. The CDR3 DNA, read in part, is TGTGCCAGCGGAATGGGCTTGTCTGGGGCCAACGTC.

CDR3 DNA (partial): TGTGCCAGTAGGATCACAGGGGTTGGAAGTTTCTATGGT. Translated: CASRITGVGSFYG. In full, the CDR3 reads CASRITGVGSFYGQYF. The chain recombines TRBV19 with TRBJ2-4, with 7 bases identical to TRBD1. The missing CDR3 end, 3 residues past where the read stops, is filled in from the germline J gene. The CDR3 consists of 16 residues. The germline V gene encodes CDR1 LNHDA and CDR2 SQIVND (reference sequence).

On this clone itself: The DNA ends 3 residues before the CDR3 does, and the rest of the CDR3 is filled in from the germline J gene. The chain combines TRBV19 with TRBJ1-1, with 7 bases lining up with TRBD1. Per germline, CDR1 LNHDA and CDR2 SQIVND (reference sequence). CDR3 size: 15 residues. Partial CDR3 DNA: TGTGCCAGTAGTCGGTACAGGGGTGACACAGATACG. It translates to CASSRYRGDTDT. The CDR3 as a whole reads CASSRYRGDTDTAFF.

As concerns this clone: The CDR3 is cut off 3 residues early in the read; its end comes from the germline J gene. This rearrangement joins TRBV7-8 to TRBJ2-1; D may be TRBD2 (7 bases). Germline-derived CDR1 and CDR2 are SGHVS and FQNEAQ. V shed 2 bases and J shed 5 bases, with 16 bases lying between them. The CDR3 has 16 residues. The DNA read from the CDR3 is TGTGCCAGCAGCTTAAGGGTTTTAGGGGGGGACAATGAG. This translates into CASSLRVLGGDNE. The entire CDR3 sequence reads CASSLRVLGGDNEQFF.

Worth noting for this clone: The CDR3 goes on 3 residues after the read ends, and that part is filled in from the germline J gene. The V and J genes are TRBV2 and TRBJ1-2, with D possibly matching TRBD1 (6 bases). The CDR3 length is 15 residues. Germline CDR1 is SNHLY and CDR2 is FYNNEI. This CDR3 reads CASSIVGHPLDDYTF. The CDR3 DNA, read in part, is TGTGCCAGCAGTATCGTGGGACACCCCTTGGATGAC.